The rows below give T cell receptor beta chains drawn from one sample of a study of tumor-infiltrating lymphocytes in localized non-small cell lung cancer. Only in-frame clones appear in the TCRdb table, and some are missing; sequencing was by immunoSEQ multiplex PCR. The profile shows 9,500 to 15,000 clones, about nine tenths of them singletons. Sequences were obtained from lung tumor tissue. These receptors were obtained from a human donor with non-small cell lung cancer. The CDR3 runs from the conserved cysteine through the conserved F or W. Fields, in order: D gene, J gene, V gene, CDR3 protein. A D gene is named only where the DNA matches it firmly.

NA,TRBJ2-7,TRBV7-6,CASSLGTYEQYF
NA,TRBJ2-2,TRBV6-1,CASNYIGELFF
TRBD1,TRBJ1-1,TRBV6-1,CASSNRGNTEAFF
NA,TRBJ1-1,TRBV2,CASSGNKGAEAFF
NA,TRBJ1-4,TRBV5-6,CASSERDPLNEKLFF
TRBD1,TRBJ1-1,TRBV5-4,CASSLNRGVGAEAFF
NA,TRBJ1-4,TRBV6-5,CASSLSEVSHEKLFF
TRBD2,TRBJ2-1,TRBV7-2,CASSLSGRAGYEQFF
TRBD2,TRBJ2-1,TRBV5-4,CASSPGGVTLNNEQFF
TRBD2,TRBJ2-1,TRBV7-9,CASSPGTSGRYVSYNEQFF
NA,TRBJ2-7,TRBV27,CASSLGTGGDEQYF
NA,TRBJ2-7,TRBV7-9,CASSSTFLTDRVSYEQYF
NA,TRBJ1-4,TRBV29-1,CSVEADNEKLFF
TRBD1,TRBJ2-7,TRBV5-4,CASSLQGQGIYEQYF
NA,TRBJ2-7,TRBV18,CASSPDSFNEQYF
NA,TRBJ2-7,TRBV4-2,CASSLGLDFSYEQYF
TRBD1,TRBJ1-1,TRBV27,CASSSWTGGDTEAFF
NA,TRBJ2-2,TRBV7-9,CASSLALGISTGELFF
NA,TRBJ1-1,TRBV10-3,CAISGQTYGNTEAFF
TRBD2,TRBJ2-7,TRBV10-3,CAISGLAGVSGQYF
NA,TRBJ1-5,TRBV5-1,CASSLGGSSEPQHF
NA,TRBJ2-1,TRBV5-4,CASSLRSGAYNEQFF
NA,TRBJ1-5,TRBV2,CASKAGEYSNQPQHF
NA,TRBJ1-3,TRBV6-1,CASSASGRGNTIYF
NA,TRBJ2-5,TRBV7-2,CASSLKGAQETQYF
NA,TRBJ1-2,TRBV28,CASTKTAYGYTF
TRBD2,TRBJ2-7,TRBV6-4,CASSSQGLAGRGKRRKQYF